This TCR beta chain came from a study of blood T cell repertoires in COVID-19 (dated by TCRdb to about 2020). Study-level background: Samples from collaborators originated in the United States, Italy and Spain and spanned both the acute and convalescent phases of COVID-19. Samples came from the ongoing ImmuneRACE study (first 160 participants) plus 1,254 subjects from 6 global collaborators. The material from the prospective study consisted of cDNA or gDNA derived from T cells, B-cell-depleted T cells, or PBMCs. HLA class I and class II types, where available, came from metadata supplied by the sample provider rather than from assay-based typing. Nearly every sample came with metadata listing a de-identified subject ID, COVID-19 status, age in years and sex. The repertoires were made available in a free public database intended to serve as a resource for research on the immune response to SARS-CoV-2. Deeply sampled blood TCRbeta repertoires from subjects exposed to, actively infected with, or recovered from COVID-19 were included in the dataset. Overall study outcomes, separate from this receptor: How much clinical and demographic metadata was included differed by source and by participant, and the metadata was provided uncurated.

In the prospective study, participants were about 18 to 90 years old, resided in approximately 25 geographic areas of the United States, and were enrolled through a virtual design. In the prospective study, cohorts were assigned on the basis of participant-reported clinical history obtained from a screening survey and a study questionnaire. Recovered participants in ImmuneRACE Cohort 3 were defined by two consecutive negative NP/OP PCR tests, clearance by a healthcare professional, or resolution of symptoms. Mobile phlebotomists in the prospective study collected whole blood, serum and a nasopharyngeal or oropharyngeal swab from every participant. Participants in the prospective study had the option to provide additional blood draws and questionnaires over a roughly two-month period. Prospective study blood samples were shipped either frozen or at room temperature before DNA extraction. TCRbeta CDR3 regions were amplified from genomic DNA using the immunoSEQ Assay, a bias-controlled multiplex PCR. As for the authors' bioinformatics: Nucleated cell counts per sample were estimated from amplification of reference gene primers within the assay. Sequence reads were collapsed and filtered to measure the absolute abundance of every unique TCRbeta CDR3 rearrangement. For each sample, productive Simpson clonality was calculated by taking the square root of Simpson's diversity index across productive rearrangements. Not all clones reach the TCRdb copy of this immuneACCESS table, which keeps in-frame sequences only. Checked studies attribute under half of the gap to unresolved V genes and leave the rest unexplained. V and J calls and clone size follow that table, whereas D and trimming were derived from the DNA. Recorded for this sample are under 200,000 clones; around four fifths of them occurred a single time. Approximately 8% of the sample is in the top ten clones.

Points on this clone: This receptor's antigen is unknown. No clone much larger than this one lies a single base away; base qualities are absent. Other DNA sequences in this sample translate to the same CDR3.

Sequencing was performed on PBMCs or T cells enriched from blood (not recorded which). The sequence derives from a woman aged 50 to 60 who had recovered from COVID-19.

The bases are TGTGCCAGCAGCACTGCGGGAGTGAGCACAGATACGCAGTATTTT. This translates into CASSTAGVSTDTQYF. The chain is encoded by TRBV7-9 joined to TRBJ2-3, with 7 bases in between that match TRBD2. The CDR1 and CDR2 encoded by the germline V gene (reference sequence) are SEHNR and FQNEAQ. The CDR3 holds 15 amino acids from the cysteine to the phenylalanine. Just the 45-base CDR3 DNA is kept, in frame starting at base 1. V is trimmed back by 5 bases and J by 0 bases, and the junction contains 5 bases that no gene match accounts for. Beyond the CDR3, the reference TRBV7-9 and TRBJ2-3 genes provide the residues; the full variable domain reads: DTGVSQNPRHKITKRGQNVTFRCDPISEHNRLYWYRQTLGQGPEFLTYFQNEAQLEKSRLLSDRFSAERPKGSFSTLEIQRTEQGDSAMYLCASSTAGVSTDTQYFGPGTRLTVL.